This TCR beta chain appears in the sequencing data of a study of blood T cell repertoires in COVID-19. Looking at the study overall: The United States, Italy and Spain were the sources of the acute and convalescent COVID-19 samples. PBMCs, B-cell-depleted T cells, or T cells provided the cDNA or gDNA that made up the material.

As originally analysed: Amplifying reference gene primers gave estimates of nucleated cell counts. Profiling relied on immunoSEQ multiplex PCR, and the TCRdb table lists in-frame clones only, not all of them. The DNA was the basis for D and trimming; V, J and clone size are from that table. Counted here are roughly 200,000 clones, about 86% occurring once; the ten biggest clones make up roughly 10%. The CDR3 runs to 15 residues. From germline, CDR1 is SGHRS and CDR2 YFSETQ. Trimming shortened V by 0 bases and J by 3 bases, and 12 bases separated the two germline ends. The chain uses TRBV5-1 and TRBJ2-5; the D gene is possibly TRBD1 (6 bases). This TCR was sampled from a woman in her 50s with COVID-19, enrolled during active disease. The source material was peripheral blood. CDR3 in amino acids: CASSLGSQGKETQYF. CDR3 sequence (DNA): TGCGCCAGCAGCTTGGGCTCCCAGGGGAAAGAGACCCAGTACTTC.